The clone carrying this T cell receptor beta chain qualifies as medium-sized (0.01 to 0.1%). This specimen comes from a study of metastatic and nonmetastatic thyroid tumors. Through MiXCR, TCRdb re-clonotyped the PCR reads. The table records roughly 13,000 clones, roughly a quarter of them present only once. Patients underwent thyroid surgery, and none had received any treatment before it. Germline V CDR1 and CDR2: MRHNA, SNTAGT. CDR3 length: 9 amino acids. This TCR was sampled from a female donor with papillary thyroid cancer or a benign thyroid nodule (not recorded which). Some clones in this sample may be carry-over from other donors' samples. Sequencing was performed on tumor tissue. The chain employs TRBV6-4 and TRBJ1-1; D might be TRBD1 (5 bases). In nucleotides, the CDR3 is TGTGGTGCGATGAAGGGGCTGTTCTTT. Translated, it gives CGAMKGLFF.